This T cell receptor beta chain came from a study of response to subunit inactivated influenza vaccine. One entry per CDR3 protein results from TCRdb running MiXCR on the RT-PCR reads. The sample includes around 500,000 distinct CDR3 sequences, 9.5% to 13% of them seen just once. V lost 11 bases and J lost 5; bases outside the gene matches: 8. Germline values: CDR1 SGHTA, CDR2 FQGNSA. The CDR3 is 13 amino acids. The starting material was PBMCs from blood, obtained about 40 days after vaccination. The chain joins TRBV7-2 to TRBJ2-5; 10 nucleotides align to TRBD1. This receptor was taken from a man in his forties or fifties who received an inactivated influenza vaccine. This CDR3 reads CAFRDRGFETQYF. CDR3 DNA sequence: TGTGCCTTTCGGGACAGGGGTTTCGAGACCCAGTACTTC.